The rows below give T cell receptor beta chains drawn from one sample of a study of Graves' ophthalmopathy and Graves' hyperthyroidism. TCRdb recomputed calls from the multiplex PCR reads with MiXCR, one row per CDR3 protein. The table includes about 740,000 distinct CDR3 sequences, 40% detected once. The sequenced material came from peripheral blood. All receptors come from an adult man with Graves' ophthalmopathy. The CDR3 runs from the conserved cysteine through the conserved F or W. The D gene is left open where the match is weak. Part of the rows lack a size; the others show once, few, many or a class for expanded clones.

cdr3_aa	cdr3_nt	v_call	j_call	clone_size	cdr3_length	d_call
CASSYSRTDTQYF	TGTGCCAGCAGTTACAGTCGCACAGATACGCAGTATTTT	TRBV9	TRBJ2-3	NA	13	NA
CSASGDRVIYGYTF	TGCAGTGCTAGTGGGGACAGGGTCATCTATGGCTACACCTTC	TRBV20-1	TRBJ1-2	many	14	TRBD1
CASSSQLAGGAFQETQYF	TGTGCCAGCAGCTCCCAGCTAGCGGGAGGGGCCTTCCAAGAGACCCAGTACTTC	TRBV7-2	TRBJ2-5	few	18	TRBD2
CASSSRTGPRVF	TGTGCCAGCAGCTCCAGGACCGGCCCCCGCGTCTTC	TRBV7-2	TRBJ1-2	NA	12	NA
CATSRPGTFNYGYTF	TGTGCCACCAGCAGACCCGGGACATTTAACTATGGCTACACCTTC	TRBV15	TRBJ1-2	many	15	NA
CASRQGQTNQPQHF	TGTGCCAGCAGACAAGGACAGACCAATCAGCCCCAGCATTTT	TRBV24-1	TRBJ1-5	NA	14	NA
CASRPGQAGYTF	TGTGCCAGCAGACCCGGACAGGCCGGGTACACCTTC	TRBV2	TRBJ1-2	few	12	TRBD1
CASRHRGEKLFF	TGTGCCAGCAGACACAGGGGGGAAAAACTGTTTTTT	TRBV7-9	TRBJ1-4	many	12	TRBD1
CSVRQGGRTEAFF	TGCAGCGTGCGACAGGGGGGACGGACTGAAGCTTTCTTT	TRBV29-1	TRBJ1-1	many	13	TRBD1
CASSLGSRQGVRGYTF	TGCGCCAGCAGCTTGGGTTCCAGACAGGGAGTGAGGGGCTACACCTTC	TRBV9	TRBJ1-2	NA	16	TRBD1
CASSHGTSTEAFF	TGCGCCAGCAGCCACGGGACGTCCACTGAAGCTTTCTTT	TRBV5-1	TRBJ1-1	many	13	NA
CASSSFADYEQYF	TGTGCCAGCAGTTCATTTGCGGACTACGAGCAGTACTTC	TRBV2	TRBJ2-7	NA	13	NA
CASSPTGGQNSPLHF	TGTGCCAGCAGCCCCACTGGGGGACAGAATTCACCCCTCCACTTT	TRBV7-9	TRBJ1-6	NA	15	TRBD1
CSAQDGLGYTF	TGCAGTGCCCAAGACGGGTTAGGCTACACCTTC	TRBV20-1	TRBJ1-2	many	11	NA
CSAKVGTSGSVEQYF	TGCAGTGCTAAAGTTGGAACTAGCGGGTCCGTCGAGCAGTACTTC	TRBV20-1	TRBJ2-7	once	15	TRBD2
CSVDCPGSLTYEQYF	TGCAGCGTTGACTGTCCCGGCAGTTTAACCTACGAGCAGTACTTC	TRBV29-1	TRBJ2-7	NA	15	NA
CASITGQGVRYEQYF	TGTGCCAGCATCACCGGACAGGGGGTTCGCTACGAGCAGTACTTC	TRBV5-6	TRBJ2-7	few	15	TRBD1
CASSLTDGTGRSGANVLTF	TGTGCCAGCAGTTTGACAGACGGGACAGGGCGCTCTGGGGCCAACGTCCTGACTTTC	TRBV2	TRBJ2-6	few	19	TRBD1
CASSLTGISYEQYF	TGTGCCAGCAGTTTAACAGGGATCTCCTACGAGCAGTACTTC	TRBV2	TRBJ2-7	NA	14	NA
CASTMTSGDYEQYF	TGTGCCAGCACCATGACTAGTGGAGACTACGAGCAGTACTTC	TRBV2	TRBJ2-7	NA	14	NA
CASSKGQGVTNTGELFF	TGTGCCAGCAGCAAGGGACAGGGGGTTACGAACACCGGGGAGCTGTTTTTT	TRBV25-1	TRBJ2-2	NA	17	TRBD1
CASTRDLSSYEQYF	TGTGCCAGCACCAGGGACCTGAGCTCCTACGAGCAGTACTTC	TRBV10-3	TRBJ2-7	few	14	NA
CASSQGYSGANVLTF	TGTGCCAGCAGTCAAGGGTACTCTGGGGCCAACGTCCTGACTTTC	TRBV25-1	TRBJ2-6	few	15	NA
CASSLVGTGAPYNEQFF	TGTGCCAGCAGCTTAGTCGGGACAGGGGCACCCTACAATGAGCAGTTCTTC	TRBV7-2	TRBJ2-1	once	17	TRBD1
CASSLNWDQPQHF	TGTGCCAGCAGTCTTAACTGGGATCAGCCCCAGCATTTT	TRBV6-1	TRBJ1-5	NA	13	NA
CAISLDRGTNEKLFF	TGTGCCATCAGCCTGGACAGGGGAACTAATGAAAAACTGTTTTTT	TRBV10-3	TRBJ1-4	NA	15	TRBD1
CSVAGQYSYGYTF	TGCAGCGTTGCGGGACAGTACAGCTATGGCTACACCTTC	TRBV29-1	TRBJ1-2	NA	13	TRBD1
CASRGDRSSPLHF	TGTGCCAGCAGGGGGGATAGAAGCTCACCCCTCCACTTT	TRBV6-1	TRBJ1-6	few	13	NA
CASSLKATGGYEQYF	TGTGCCAGCAGCTTAAAAGCGACAGGGGGGTACGAGCAGTACTTC	TRBV11-2	TRBJ2-7	NA	15	TRBD1
CASSPGDLQPQHF	TGTGCCAGCAGCCCAGGGGATCTTCAGCCCCAGCATTTT	TRBV7-9	TRBJ1-5	NA	13	NA
CASSHTGYNSPLHF	TGTGCCAGCAGCCATACAGGGTACAATTCACCCCTCCACTTT	TRBV11-2	TRBJ1-6	many	14	NA
CASSIVSSGRTETQYF	TGTGCCAGTAGTATAGTCTCTAGCGGGAGGACGGAGACCCAGTACTTC	TRBV19	TRBJ2-5	NA	16	TRBD2
CASSLGWTDNQPQHF	TGTGCCAGCAGCTTAGGTTGGACAGACAATCAGCCCCAGCATTTT	TRBV11-2	TRBJ1-5	NA	15	NA
CTSSNRGLGEQYF	TGTACCAGCAGCAACCGGGGGCTTGGCGAGCAGTACTTC	TRBV7-9	TRBJ2-7	NA	13	NA
CATSVIPGQGNYEQYF	TGTGCCACCAGTGTAATCCCGGGACAGGGAAACTACGAGCAGTACTTC	TRBV24-1	TRBJ2-7	NA	16	TRBD1
CASTLASLVTGYTF	TGTGCCAGCACCCTCGCGTCCCTGGTTACCGGCTACACCTTC	TRBV7-9	TRBJ1-2	many	14	NA
CASSQTWTGLNQPQHF	TGTGCCAGTAGTCAGACCTGGACAGGTCTAAATCAGCCCCAGCATTTT	TRBV19	TRBJ1-5	NA	16	TRBD1
CASSQGLPQHF	TGTGCCAGCAGCCAGGGGTTGCCCCAGCATTTT	TRBV6-1	TRBJ1-5	NA	11	NA
CASRKEGNTEAFF	TGTGCCAGCCGAAAGGAGGGGAACACTGAAGCTTTCTTT	TRBV5-5	TRBJ1-1	NA	13	NA
CASSEVLVNGELFF	TGTGCCAGCAGTGAAGTACTAGTTAACGGGGAGCTGTTTTTT	TRBV6-1	TRBJ2-2	few	14	NA
CASSSYRVDTEAFF	TGTGCCAGCAGCTCTTACAGGGTAGACACTGAAGCTTTCTTT	TRBV7-9	TRBJ1-1	NA	14	NA
CAISETGTGFYGYTF	TGTGCCATCAGTGAGACAGGGACAGGGTTCTATGGCTACACCTTC	TRBV10-3	TRBJ1-2	NA	15	TRBD1
CASSLAGMGYEQYF	TGTGCCAGCAGCTTAGCCGGTATGGGCTACGAGCAGTACTTC	TRBV7-9	TRBJ2-7	NA	14	NA
CSAQRTSGPEYQETQYF	TGCAGTGCGCAACGGACTAGCGGACCCGAGTACCAAGAGACCCAGTACTTC	TRBV20-1	TRBJ2-5	NA	17	TRBD2